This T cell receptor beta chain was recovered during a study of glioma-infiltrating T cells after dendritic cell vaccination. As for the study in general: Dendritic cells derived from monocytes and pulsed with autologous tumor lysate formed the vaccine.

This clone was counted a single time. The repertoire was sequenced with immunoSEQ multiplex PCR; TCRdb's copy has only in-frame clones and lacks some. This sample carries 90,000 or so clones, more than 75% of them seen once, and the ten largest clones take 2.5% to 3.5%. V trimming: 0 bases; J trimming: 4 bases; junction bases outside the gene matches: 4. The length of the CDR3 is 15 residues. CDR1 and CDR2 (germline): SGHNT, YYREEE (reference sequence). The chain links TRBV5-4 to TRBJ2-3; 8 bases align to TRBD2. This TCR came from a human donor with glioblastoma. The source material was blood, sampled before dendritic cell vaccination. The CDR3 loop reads CASSLGGGNSDTQYF. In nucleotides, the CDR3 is TGTGCCAGCAGCTTGGGCGGGGGGAACTCAGATACGCAGTATTTT.